The 27 T cell receptor beta chains given below trace back to one sample, sequenced in a study of blood T cells in healthy people across ages. Through a sample-barcoded 5' primer and a J-beta primer mix, a second PCR was run for roughly 6 to 12 cycles. TCRdb passed the 5' RACE reads through MiXCR, listing each CDR3 protein once. The profile shows 600,000 to 1,000,000 distinct CDR3 sequences, 20% to 25% of them singletons. The sample also formed part of further work on T cells of mothers and their children.

Sequencing was carried out using blood. The receptor set was obtained from a boy between 10 and 17 years old in good health.

The chain has TRBV7-2 and TRBJ1-5; D remains ambiguous. Trimming stripped 0 bases from V and 4 bases from J, with 7 bases between. Germline CDR1 is SGHTA and CDR2 is FQGNSA. This CDR3 comprises 14 residues. CDR3 in amino acids: CASSLAPQNQPQHF. The CDR3, as DNA: TGTGCCAGCAGCTTAGCGCCTCAAAATCAGCCCCAGCATTTT.

The chain combines TRBV12-3 or TRBV12-4 with TRBJ1-6; D possibly corresponds to TRBD1 (5 bases). The CDR3 length is 15 residues. Trimming left V 4 bases short and J 10 bases short, with 17 bases between. The CDR3 bases are TGTGCCAGCAGTTCGGGGGGGGGAGCAGGGTCACCCCTCCACTTT. It yields the protein CASSSGGGAGSPLHF.

The rearrangement links TRBV5-1 to TRBJ1-2, with D uncertain. This CDR3 is built from 12 residues. V lost 5 bases and J lost 3, with 8 bases in between. Germline CDR1 and CDR2: SGHRS and YFSETQ. The CDR3 DNA is TGCGCCAGCAGTTATACGGACTATGGCTACACCTTC. Translating it yields CASSYTDYGYTF.

This clonotype was recorded a few times. The chain carries TRBV7-6 and TRBJ2-7; a possible D gene is TRBD1 (5 bases). Trimming removed 5 bases at V and 6 bases at J, with 20 bases between. The germline CDR1 and CDR2 sequences are SGHVS and FNYEAQ. The length of the CDR3 is 15 residues. The CDR3, as DNA: TGTGCCAGCAGCCCGCAGGCAGGGTCGTTTCCCGAGCAGTACTTC. Its translation is CASSPQAGSFPEQYF.

Here the CDR3 reads CSARAGREYEQYF. The CDR3 DNA is TGCAGTGCTAGAGCGGGACGAGAATACGAGCAGTACTTC. This rearrangement joins TRBV20-1 to TRBJ2-7; D tentatively fits TRBD1 or TRBD2 (5 bases each). Germline CDR1 is DFQATT and CDR2 is SNEGSKA (reference sequence). Trimming removed 1 base from V and 4 bases from J, with 11 bases in between. This CDR3 is built from 13 residues.

This clonotype showed up just a few times. The rearrangement joins TRBV14 to TRBJ2-5, with D unclear. Germline CDR1 is SGHDN and CDR2 is FVKESK. V gave up 5 bases and J gave up 4 bases, with 11 bases separating them. The CDR3 sequence is 13 residues long. The CDR3 region is CASSYPGRETQYF. The CDR3 DNA follows: TGTGCCAGCAGCTACCCGGGTCGAGAGACCCAGTACTTC.

This clonotype was picked up a small number of times. J is TRBJ1-1 and V is TRBV4-2; D is undetermined. Between the trimmed V and J ends, which lost 0 bases and 0 bases, there was a span of 8 bases. The germline CDR1 and CDR2 sequences are LGHNA and YNFKEQ. The CDR3 is made up of 15 amino acids. CDR3 sequence (DNA): TGTGCCAGCAGCCAAGAGCCAGGCCTGAACACTGAAGCTTTCTTT. This codes for CASSQEPGLNTEAFF.

This clonotype was seen only a few times. The rearrangement links TRBV28 to TRBJ2-7, with 12 positions matching TRBD1. Germline lookup yields CDR1 MDHEN and CDR2 SYDVKM. V gave up 5 bases and J gave up 7 bases; unmatched junction bases: 9. The CDR3 spans 15 residues. CDR3 DNA: TGTGCCAGCAGTACGGTGGGACAGGGGGCGAATGAGCAGTACTTC. It specifies CASSTVGQGANEQYF.

This clonotype was seen ten or more times. The rearrangement uses TRBV5-1 and TRBJ2-7; perhaps TRBD1 as D (6 bases). There are 13 residues in the CDR3. V gave up 1 base and J gave up 2 bases, with 7 bases separating them. Per germline, CDR1 SGHRS and CDR2 YFSETQ. In nucleotides, the CDR3 is TGCGCCAGCAGCTTGACAGGGCCCTACGAGCAGTACTTC. It translates to CASSLTGPYEQYF. Supplemented by reference TRBV5-1 and TRBJ2-7, the full variable domain reads KAGVTQTPRYLIKTRGQQVTLSCSPISGHRSVSWYQQTPGQGLQFLFEYFSETQRNKGNFPGRFSGRQFSNSRSEMNVSTLELGDSALYLCASSLTGPYEQYFGPGTRLTVT.

This clonotype was counted at least ten times. The chain couples TRBV6-1 to TRBJ2-5; D uncertain. The J call may be faulty, since TRBJ2-7 better matches the DNA end. In germline, CDR1 is MNHNS, CDR2 SASEGT. This CDR3 spans 13 amino acids. The CDR3 loop is CASEGETSYEQYF. DNA for the CDR3: TGTGCCAGCGAAGGTGAGACCTCCTACGAGCAGTACTTC.

This chain links TRBV7-8 with TRBJ2-7, with D perhaps matching TRBD1 or TRBD2 (7 bases each). Trimming took 3 bases from V and 6 from J, leaving 12 bases between them. The germline CDR1 and CDR2 sequences are SGHVS and FQNEAQ. The CDR3 sequence is 13 residues long. In DNA form, the CDR3 reads TGTGCCAGCAGCTTCCAGGGGGAGGGCGAGCAGTACTTC. Protein product: CASSFQGEGEQYF.

The J gene is TRBJ2-5, the V gene TRBV18; D may match TRBD1 or TRBD2 (5 bases each). Germline values: CDR1 KGHSH, CDR2 LQKENI. The CDR3 is 15 amino acids. The ends were cut back, 2 bases at V and 5 bases at J, with 15 bases in the middle. DNA of the CDR3: TGTGCCAGCTCACCAACAGGTTCAGGGACGGAGACCCAGTACTTC. Its protein product is CASSPTGSGTETQYF. Variable domain in full (rest from reference TRBV18 and TRBJ2-5): NAGVMQNPRHLVRRRGQEARLRCSPMKGHSHVYWYRQLPEEGLKFMVYLQKENIIDESGMPKERFSAEFPKEGPSILRIQQVVRGDSAAYFCASSPTGSGTETQYFGPGTRLLVL.

This clonotype was observed a few times. The V and J genes are TRBV24-1 and TRBJ2-2, with TRBD2 as a possible D gene (6 bases). Germline CDR1 is KGHDR and CDR2 is SFDVKD. The CDR3 extends over 14 amino acids. Trimming stripped 10 bases from V and 5 bases from J, with 16 bases between. DNA of the CDR3: TGTGCCACGGAGCCGGGACTGAGGACCGGGGAGCTGTTTTTT. As protein: CATEPGLRTGELFF.

This rearrangement joins TRBV2 to TRBJ1-6; 7 bases agree with TRBD1. The CDR3 length is 15 residues. Germline V CDR1 and CDR2: SNHLY, FYNNEI. Unmatched junction bases numbered 6, after V lost 8 bases and J lost 2 bases. In DNA form, the CDR3 reads TGTGCCAGCGGACCCGGGACAGCCTATAATTCACCCCTCCACTTT. It is translated as CASGPGTAYNSPLHF.

This clonotype appeared a few times. V usage is TRBV6-5 and J usage is TRBJ1-1; 8 bases fit TRBD1. This CDR3 is built from 15 residues. V trimming: 7 bases; J trimming: 1 base; junction bases outside the gene matches: 8. CDR1 MNHEY and CDR2 SVGAGI come from the germline V gene. The CDR3 region has the DNA TGTGCCAGCAATTCTCCCGGGACAGGGAACACTGAAGCTTTCTTT. It translates to CASNSPGTGNTEAFF.

This chain links TRBV5-1 with TRBJ2-1; TRBD2 matches 9 bases. V trimming: 0 bases; J trimming: 8 bases; junction bases outside the gene matches: 9. The CDR3 loop spans 16 amino acids. Germline V lookup: CDR1 SGHRS, CDR2 YFSETQ. Here the CDR3 DNA reads TGCGCCAGCAGCTTGGTGCGGGCTAGCGGGGTCGATGAGCAGTTCTTC. Translating it yields CASSLVRASGVDEQFF.

The rearrangement joins TRBV5-1 to TRBJ2-3, with 11 positions matching TRBD2. The CDR3 totals 16 residues. J lost 9 bases, V lost 3 bases, and 12 bases had no gene match. CDR1 is SGHRS, CDR2 YFSETQ, per germline. CDR3 DNA: TGCGCCAGCAGCTCCTCCTCAACTAGCGGGAGATCCACGCAGTATTTT. This encodes CASSSSSTSGRSTQYF. The entire variable domain, with the rest obtained from reference TRBV5-1 and TRBJ2-3, is as follows: KAGVTQTPRYLIKTRGQQVTLSCSPISGHRSVSWYQQTPGQGLQFLFEYFSETQRNKGNFPGRFSGRQFSNSRSEMNVSTLELGDSALYLCASSSSSTSGRSTQYFGPGTRLTVL.

This chain links TRBV12-3 or TRBV12-4 with TRBJ2-7, with 8 bases matching TRBD2. This CDR3 is 16 amino acids long. Trimming removed 3 bases from V and 2 bases from J; junction bases left unmatched: 9. CDR3 residues: CASSFRKLAETYEQYF. The CDR3, as DNA: TGTGCCAGCAGTTTTCGAAAACTAGCGGAAACCTACGAGCAGTACTTC.

The gene calls are TRBV5-5 and TRBJ2-3; D gene uncertain. V was shortened by 2 bases and J by 2 bases, with 12 bases between the two germline ends. CDR1 SGHKS and CDR2 YYEKEE come from the germline V gene (reference sequence). This CDR3 region has 15 residues. CDR3: CASSFYTPPTDTQYF. The CDR3 DNA is TGTGCCAGCAGCTTTTACACCCCGCCCACAGATACGCAGTATTTT.

The V gene is TRBV7-2, the J gene TRBJ1-2; D not certain. Deletions cut 1 base from V and 4 bases from J, with 10 bases between. The CDR3 sequence is 14 residues long. Germline-derived CDR1 and CDR2 are SGHTA and FQGNSA. Here the CDR3 reads CASSLEVGFYGYTF. The CDR3 DNA is TGTGCCAGCAGCTTAGAGGTTGGGTTCTATGGCTACACCTTC.

The gene calls are TRBV7-2 and TRBJ1-1; 10 positions agree with TRBD1. Germline V gives CDR1 SGHTA, CDR2 FQGNSA. This CDR3 spans 15 amino acids. V was pared by 2 bases and J by 5 bases, with 5 bases of the junction left unmatched. Here the CDR3 reads CASSLSGTGATEAFF. CDR3 nucleotide sequence: TGTGCCAGCAGCTTATCCGGGACAGGGGCAACTGAAGCTTTCTTT.

The chain joins TRBV5-1 to TRBJ2-7; 7 positions match TRBD1. The CDR3 extends over 16 amino acids. The V segment lost 0 bases and the J segment 3 bases; nucleotides outside the gene matches: 9. CDR1 is SGHRS and CDR2 is YFSETQ in the germline V gene. The CDR3, as DNA: TGCGCCAGCAGCTTGGTGGCAGGGGGACCCCGCTACGAGCAGTACTTC. Translated, it gives CASSLVAGGPRYEQYF.

The CDR3 nucleotides are TGTGCCTGCACCTCAAGGACGGAACAGGGGTGGTCTAATGAAAAACTGTTTTTT. Translation: CACTSRTEQGWSNEKLFF. The chain uses TRBV2 and TRBJ1-4, with 7 bases identical to TRBD1. From germline, CDR1 is SNHLY and CDR2 FYNNEI. The CDR3 has 18 residues. The V and J ends lost 11 bases and 3 bases, in that order; junction bases with no gene match: 21.

The V and J genes are TRBV18 and TRBJ1-1; 10 nucleotides match TRBD1. The CDR3 contains 16 residues. Germline V gives CDR1 KGHSH, CDR2 LQKENI. V was clipped by 2 bases and J by 2 bases; unmatched bases: 5. This chain's CDR3 is CASSPSVTGGNTEAFF. For the CDR3, the DNA is TGTGCCAGCTCACCATCGGTGACAGGGGGCAACACTGAAGCTTTCTTT.

V gene TRBV7-2 combines with J gene TRBJ2-7; TRBD2 aligns across 10 bases. Germline V gene sequence: CDR1 SGHTA, CDR2 FQGNSA. Trimming cost V 1 base and J 7 bases; bases outside gene matches: 13. This CDR3 region has 17 residues. The DNA for the CDR3 is TGTGCCAGCAGCTTAGGAGCAAGGGGTAGCGGGAGGAGGGAGCAGTACTTC. Its protein is CASSLGARGSGRREQYF.

The chain joins TRBV20-1 to TRBJ2-5, with D uncertain. Germline V lookup: CDR1 DFQATT, CDR2 SNEGSKA (reference sequence). This CDR3 is 15 amino acids long. Trimming stripped 5 bases from V and 4 bases from J, with 20 bases between. Here the CDR3 reads CSADLLVEWGETQYF. For the CDR3, the DNA is TGCAGTGCTGACCTCCTGGTAGAGTGGGGAGAGACCCAGTACTTC.

This clonotype was observed a few times. The gene calls are TRBV3-1 and TRBJ2-5, with TRBD2 matching over 7 bases. Unmatched junction bases numbered 8, after V lost 3 bases and J lost 4 bases. From germline, CDR1 is LGHDT and CDR2 YNNKEL (reference sequence). This CDR3 is 15 amino acids long. The CDR3 DNA is TGTGCCAGCAGCCATTCTAGCGGAGAGGCAGAGACCCAGTACTTC. Translating gives CASSHSSGEAETQYF.